This T cell receptor (beta chain) appears in the sequencing data of a study of cytomegalovirus exposure and HLA in healthy donors. Amplification used 60 Vbeta primers and 13 Jbeta primers. Some clones are missing from TCRdb's copy, which holds only in-frame ones; the method was immunoSEQ multiplex PCR. The table lists 180,000 or so clones, 80% to 90% of them singletons. Germline-derived CDR1 and CDR2 are SGHNT and YYREEE (reference sequence). This CDR3 is built from 13 residues. V lost 0 bases and J 1 base, leaving 4 bases between the germline ends. This receptor was taken from a woman younger than 35 in good health and CMV-seropositive. The chain joins TRBV5-4 to TRBJ1-2; D unresolved. What was sequenced was PBMCs. The CDR3 loop is CASSLDSNYGYTF. The CDR3 coding sequence is TGTGCCAGCAGCTTGGACAGTAACTATGGCTACACCTTC. The whole variable domain, remainder taken from reference TRBV5-4 and TRBJ1-2, is ETGVTQSPTHLIKTRGQQVTLRCSSQSGHNTVSWYQQALGQGPQFIFQYYREEENGRGNFPPRFSGLQFPNYSSELNVNALELDDSALYLCASSLDSNYGYTFGSGTRLTVV.